The 8 T cell receptor beta chains below were found in one sample sequenced in a study of cytomegalovirus exposure and HLA in healthy donors. PCR primers comprised 60 Vbeta and 13 Jbeta primers. Some clones are missing from TCRdb's copy, which holds only in-frame ones; the method was immunoSEQ multiplex PCR. The sample has under 150,000 clones, about four fifths seen once. The sample consisted of PBMCs. Source of these receptors: a man in his forties in good health and CMV-seropositive.

This clone was recorded a few times. The genes are TRBV2 and TRBJ2-2; 8 bases align to TRBD2. CDR1 SNHLY and CDR2 FYNNEI come from the germline V gene. V gave up 11 bases and J gave up 4 bases; unmatched junction bases: 12. The CDR3 has 15 amino acids. The CDR3 protein is CAGCTGGPVTGELFF. The CDR3 region has the DNA TGTGCCGGATGCACGGGAGGGCCGGTCACCGGGGAGCTGTTTTTT.

The chain recombines TRBV7-9 with TRBJ1-6, with 7 bases identical to TRBD1. Looked up from germline, CDR1 is SEHNR and CDR2 is FQNEAQ (reference sequence). V was pared by 4 bases and J by 7 bases, with 10 bases of the junction left unmatched. The CDR3 has 16 residues. This chain's CDR3 is CASSSTRDSSNSPLHF. The CDR3 DNA sequence: TGTGCCAGCAGCTCGACCCGGGACAGTTCCAATTCACCCCTCCACTTT.

V is TRBV7-8 and J is TRBJ2-1; TRBD2 matches at 13 bases. The CDR3 runs 15 residues. Germline V gene lookup returns CDR1 SGHVS and CDR2 FQNEAQ. V was clipped by 6 bases and J by 10 bases; unmatched bases: 9. CDR3 nucleotides: TGTGCCAGCAGTAAACGACTAGCGGGAGGCGGGGAGCAGTTCTTC. The encoded protein is CASSKRLAGGGEQFF.

The genes are TRBV7-6 and TRBJ2-5; TRBD1 agrees at 9 bases. The length of the CDR3 is 14 residues. CDR1 is SGHVS, CDR2 FNYEAQ, per germline. The ends lost 4 bases at V and 5 bases at J; junction bases unmatched: 5. CDR3: CASSSGTGSETQYF. CDR3 coding DNA: TGTGCCAGCAGCTCCGGGACAGGGTCCGAGACCCAGTACTTC.

The chain recombines TRBV15 with TRBJ2-2; 11 bases align to TRBD2. V shed 4 bases and J 6 bases; nucleotides not matched to a gene: 10. The CDR3 runs 17 residues. The germline CDR1 and CDR2 sequences are LNHNV and YYDKDF (reference sequence). CDR3: CATSNVPRLAGSGELFF. CDR3 nucleotide sequence: TGTGCCACCAGCAACGTACCGAGACTAGCGGGATCCGGGGAGCTGTTTTTT.

The V gene is TRBV2, the J gene TRBJ1-4; D possibly corresponds to TRBD1 (5 bases). The V gene's germline CDR1 is SNHLY and CDR2 FYNNEI. V lost 10 bases, J lost 1 base, and 16 bases lay in between. The CDR3 has 15 residues. The CDR3 reads CATRGASGTNEKLFF. The CDR3 region has the DNA TGTGCCACCCGCGGGGCCTCCGGAACTAATGAAAAACTGTTTTTT.

This clone was detected only a few times. This chain links TRBV14 with TRBJ1-2; no firm D call. Germline V gene lookup returns CDR1 SGHDN and CDR2 FVKESK. The CDR3 has 13 amino acids. V lost 1 base to trimming and J lost 5 bases, with 8 bases between them. The CDR3 coding sequence is TGTGCCAGCAGCCAAGTGACGGGTTATGGCTACACCTTC. Protein: CASSQVTGYGYTF. Variable domain in full (rest from reference TRBV14 and TRBJ1-2): EAGVTQFPSHSVIEKGQTVTLRCDPISGHDNLYWYRRVMGKEIKFLLHFVKESKQDESGMPNNRFLAERTGGTYSTLKVQPAELEDSGVYFCASSQVTGYGYTFGSGTRLTVV.

V is TRBV5-4 and J is TRBJ1-1; perhaps TRBD1 as D (6 bases). Between the trimmed V and J ends, which lost 5 bases and 5 bases, there was a span of 16 bases. The CDR3 is made up of 14 amino acids. Germline V gives CDR1 SGHNT, CDR2 YYREEE (reference sequence). The DNA for the CDR3 is TGTGCCAGCAGGTTCTGGGGGCGGAGGACTGAAGCTTTCTTT. It yields the protein CASRFWGRRTEAFF.